The 14 T cell receptor beta chains in this list originate from one sample, sequenced in a study of beta chain features in type 1 diabetes (dated by TCRdb to the late 2010s). The library was prepared using the immunoSEQ multiplex PCR assay. The High Capacity cDNA Reverse Transcription Kit was used to reverse transcribe all of the isolated RNA, meaning that expressed TCRB transcripts were what got sequenced. TCRdb carries this immuneACCESS record with in-frame sequences only. Its versions omit some clonotypes, under half of them owing to an unresolved V gene in the studies checked, with the rest unexplained. The sample has under 450,000 clones on record, around 15% of them singletons. Jointly, the top ten make up roughly 0.017% of the sample. The sequencing sample was made of naive CD4+ T cells from blood. The cell subset or site label, as the study defines it: true naive CD4+ T cells. These receptor sequences come from a woman under 30 in good health.

This clone has just a few counts. CDR3 in amino acids: CATRLAGADTQYF. CDR3 nucleotides: TGTGCCACCAGACTAGCGGGAGCAGATACGCAGTATTTT. This chain connects TRBV6-5 to TRBJ2-3; TRBD2 matches 12 bases. V shed 10 bases, J shed 4 bases, and the junction held 3 bases outside the gene matches. The germline gives CDR1 MNHEY, CDR2 SVGAGI. This CDR3 comprises 13 residues.

Only a few counts were recorded for this clone. The V call is TRBV28, the J call TRBJ2-7; perhaps TRBD1 as D (6 bases). Per germline, CDR1 MDHEN and CDR2 SYDVKM. The CDR3 length is 13 residues. The V end lost 5 bases, the J end lost 2 bases, and 10 bases lay between the germline ends. The CDR3 nucleotides are TGTGCCAGCAGTAACAGGGTTCCCTACGAGCAGTACTTC. It is translated as CASSNRVPYEQYF.

The table lists this clone with a few counts. The gene calls are TRBV18 and TRBJ2-3; D is uncertain. Trimming pared 2 bases from V and 6 bases from J, leaving 15 bases between. Germline-derived CDR1 and CDR2 are KGHSH and LQKENI. The CDR3 totals 15 residues. The CDR3 DNA is TGTGCCAGCTCACCAAGTAGCAGAGCCGGGGATACGCAGTATTTT. This gives the protein CASSPSSRAGDTQYF.

In its sample, this clone was seen a few times. This sequence joins TRBV30 and TRBJ2-7; D remains ambiguous. The V gene's germline CDR1 is GTSNPN and CDR2 SVGIG (reference sequence). Trimming cost V 2 bases and J 5 bases, with 7 bases left between them. The CDR3 has 11 residues. The CDR3 nucleotides read TGTGCCTGGAGTTCCATAGACGAGCAGTACTTC. Translated, it gives CAWSSIDEQYF.

V and J are TRBV27 and TRBJ2-5; D is possibly TRBD2 (5 bases). Germline CDR1 is MNHEY and CDR2 is SMNVEV (reference sequence). There are 13 residues in the CDR3. The V gene lost 8 bases and the J gene lost 4 bases, with 14 bases spanning the gap. The chain's CDR3 is CASRKLGGETQYF. CDR3 DNA sequence: TGTGCCAGCCGTAAGTTAGGAGGAGAGACCCAGTACTTC.

This clone has just a few counts. The chain carries TRBV5-1 and TRBJ2-1; unclear D gene. The CDR3 runs 16 residues. V gave up 0 bases and J gave up 0 bases, with 10 bases separating them. Germline-derived CDR1 and CDR2 are SGHRS and YFSETQ. As DNA, the CDR3 is TGCGCCAGCAGCTTGGTCTATCCAAGCTCCTACAATGAGCAGTTCTTC. It is translated as CASSLVYPSSYNEQFF.

The chain links TRBV30 to TRBJ2-1, with 9 bases matching TRBD2. Germline assignment: CDR1 GTSNPN and CDR2 SVGIG (reference sequence). The CDR3 is 15 residues long. V gave up 5 bases and J gave up 0 bases; unmatched junction bases: 5. This chain's CDR3 is CAWSLSGSSYNEQFF. CDR3 in DNA: TGTGCCTGGTCTCTTAGCGGGAGCTCCTACAATGAGCAGTTCTTC.

V gene TRBV29-1 combines with J gene TRBJ2-6; possibly TRBD1 for D (6 bases). V was cut by 4 bases and J by 0 bases, with 19 bases left in between. Germline assignment: CDR1 SQVTM and CDR2 ANQGSEA. This CDR3 region has 18 residues. CDR3 sequence (DNA): TGCAGCGTTGCCACCTTTACAGGGTTTCACTCTGGGGCCAACGTCCTGACTTTC. Encoded protein: CSVATFTGFHSGANVLTF. Complete variable domain (other parts from reference TRBV29-1 and TRBJ2-6): SAVISQKPSRDICQRGTSLTIQCQVDSQVTMMFWYRQQPGQSLTLIATANQGSEATYESGFVIDKFPISRPNLTFSTLTVSNMSPEDSSIYLCSVATFTGFHSGANVLTFGAGSRLTVL.

This chain uses TRBV11-2 with TRBJ2-3; 8 positions agree with TRBD2. The V gene end was trimmed by 4 bases and the J gene end by 6 bases; junction bases not matched to a gene: 18. Germline V gene data show CDR1 as SGHAT and CDR2 as FQNNGV. CDR3 length: 18 residues. CDR3 sequence (DNA): TGTGCCAGCAGCTCCACCCCGGGGTTCGGGAGGGCCTCGGATACGCAGTATTTT. Translation gives CASSSTPGFGRASDTQYF.

Only a few counts were recorded for this clone. The V call is TRBV30, the J call TRBJ2-3; 7 bases fit TRBD2. With V trimmed by 2 bases and J by 1 base, 6 bases remained unmatched. CDR1 and CDR2 from the germline V gene are GTSNPN and SVGIG (reference sequence). This CDR3 is 15 amino acids long. The CDR3 bases are TGTGCCTGGAGTCCTCTAGCGGTTGGCACAGATACGCAGTATTTT. Encoded protein: CAWSPLAVGTDTQYF.

This clone was picked up a small number of times. The chain uses TRBV28 and TRBJ1-1, with a weak D call TRBD1 (5 bases). Trimming took 4 bases from V and 1 from J, leaving 10 bases between them. The CDR3 covers 14 residues. CDR1 and CDR2 (germline): MDHEN, SYDVKM. The chain's CDR3 is CASSSFGQNTEAFF. In DNA form, the CDR3 reads TGTGCCAGCAGTTCCTTCGGACAGAACACTGAAGCTTTCTTT. Full variable domain (rest looked up from reference TRBV28 and TRBJ1-1): DVKVTQSSRYLVKRTGEKVFLECVQDMDHENMFWYRQDPGLGLRLIYFSYDVKMKEKGDIPEGYSVSREKKERFSLILESASTNQTSMYLCASSSFGQNTEAFFGQGTRLTVV.

This chain connects TRBV2 to TRBJ2-5; 13 bases map to TRBD2. The V segment lost 8 bases and the J segment 4 bases; nucleotides outside the gene matches: 4. CDR1 is SNHLY and CDR2 is FYNNEI in the germline V gene. The CDR3 runs to 14 residues. The CDR3 sequence: CASRGLAGTETQYF. The CDR3 DNA reads as TGTGCCAGCCGGGGACTAGCGGGAACAGAGACCCAGTACTTC.

On this clone itself: Within the sample, other DNA sequences also encode this same CDR3. J is TRBJ1-2 and V is TRBV5-6, with D uncertain. The length of the CDR3 is 11 residues. V shed 1 base and J shed 7 bases, with 5 bases lying between them. CDR1 and CDR2 from the germline V gene are SGHDT and YYEEEE. The CDR3 loop reads CASSLSSGYTF. The CDR3 region has the DNA TGTGCCAGCAGCTTGAGTAGTGGCTACACCTTC.

This clone came up a few times. The rearrangement links TRBV18 to TRBJ2-1, with 8 bases that match TRBD1. V lost 1 base, J lost 4 bases, and 3 bases stayed unmatched. The germline V gene has CDR1 KGHSH and CDR2 LQKENI. CDR3 length: 15 residues. CDR3 coding DNA: TGTGCCAGCTCACCACGGGGACAGGATTACAATGAGCAGTTCTTC. The encoded protein is CASSPRGQDYNEQFF.